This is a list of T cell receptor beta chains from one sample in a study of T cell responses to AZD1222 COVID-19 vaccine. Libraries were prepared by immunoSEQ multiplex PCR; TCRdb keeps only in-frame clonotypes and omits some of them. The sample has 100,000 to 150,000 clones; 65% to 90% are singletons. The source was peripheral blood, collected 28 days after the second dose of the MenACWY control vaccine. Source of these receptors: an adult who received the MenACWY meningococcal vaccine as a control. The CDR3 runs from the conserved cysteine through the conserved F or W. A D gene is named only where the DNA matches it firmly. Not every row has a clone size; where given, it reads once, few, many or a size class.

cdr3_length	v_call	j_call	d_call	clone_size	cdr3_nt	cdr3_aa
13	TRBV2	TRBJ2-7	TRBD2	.	TGTGCCAGCAGGGCTAGACTAGCGGGACAACAGTACTTC	CASRARLAGQQYF
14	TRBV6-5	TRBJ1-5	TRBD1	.	TGTGCCAGCTACCGCCAGGGGGCGCGCCAGCCCCAGCATTTT	CASYRQGARQPQHF
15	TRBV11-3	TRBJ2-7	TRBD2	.	TGTGCCAGCAGCTTTGGGAGGGCGTTCCCACACGAGCAGTACTTC	CASSFGRAFPHEQYF
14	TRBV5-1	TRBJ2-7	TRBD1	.	TGCGCCAGCAGCCTCATCGGACAGGGGGCCGAGCAGTACTTC	CASSLIGQGAEQYF
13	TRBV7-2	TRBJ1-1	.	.	TGTGCCAGCAGCCGGTGGGCGATCACTGAAGCTTTCTTT	CASSRWAITEAFF
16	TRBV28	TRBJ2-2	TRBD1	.	TGTGCCAGCAGTTACCACAGGGGGTCGAGCACCGGGGAGCTGTTTTTT	CASSYHRGSSTGELFF
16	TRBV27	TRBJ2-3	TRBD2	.	TGTGCCAGCAGTTCGTTCGCGGGAGTAACCACAGATACGCAGTATTTT	CASSSFAGVTTDTQYF
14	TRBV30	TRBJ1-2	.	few	TGTGCCTGGATTCGCCTGGGGGGTCCCTATGGCTACACCTTC	CAWIRLGGPYGYTF
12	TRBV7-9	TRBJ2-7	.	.	TGTGCCAGCAGCTTAAGGCGCTACGAGCAGTACTTC	CASSLRRYEQYF
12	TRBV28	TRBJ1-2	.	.	TGTGCCAGCAGCCCAACCGACCGGGGCTACACCTTC	CASSPTDRGYTF
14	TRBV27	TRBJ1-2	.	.	TGTGCCAGCAGTCTACTAGGTGCCGGCTATGGCTACACCTTC	CASSLLGAGYGYTF
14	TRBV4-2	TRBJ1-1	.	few	TGTGCCAGCAGCCAAGCAGGTTTGAACACTGAAGCTTTCTTT	CASSQAGLNTEAFF
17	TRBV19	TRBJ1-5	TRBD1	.	TGTGCCAGTAGTATCTACACCCGGGACAGGCCTATTCAGCCCCAGCATTTT	CASSIYTRDRPIQPQHF
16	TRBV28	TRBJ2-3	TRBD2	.	TGTGCCAGCAGTCTTACTAGCGGGAGTGGCACAGATACGCAGTATTTT	CASSLTSGSGTDTQYF
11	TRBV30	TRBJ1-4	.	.	TGTGCGGCGGCGGGATTCGAAAAACTGTTTTTT	CAAAGFEKLFF
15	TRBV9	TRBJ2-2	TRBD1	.	TGTGCCAGCAGCGTGGTGGGACAGGGGGCCGGGGAGCTGTTTTTT	CASSVVGQGAGELFF
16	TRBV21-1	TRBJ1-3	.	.	TGTGCCAGCAGCAAAGAGGGTGGGGAAAAAGTGTACACCATATATTTT	CASSKEGGEKVYTIYF
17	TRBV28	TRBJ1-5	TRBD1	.	TGTGCCAGCAGTTTTTACAGGGGGATTCCAGGCAATCAGCCCCAGCATTTT	CASSFYRGIPGNQPQHF
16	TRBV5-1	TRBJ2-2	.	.	TGCGCCAGCAGCCCGCCGGGACGGACGAACACCGGGGAGCTGTTTTTT	CASSPPGRTNTGELFF
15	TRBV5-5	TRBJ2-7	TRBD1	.	TGTGCCAGCATTCTCTTTCCGGGACAGGGTAACGAGCAGTACTTC	CASILFPGQGNEQYF
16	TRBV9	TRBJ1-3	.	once	TGTGCCAGCAGCCCGACTCCGGGGGGCGGTGGAAACACCATATATTTT	CASSPTPGGGGNTIYF
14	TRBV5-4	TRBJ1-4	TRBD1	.	TGTGCCAGCAGCAGGCAGGGGGTAGAGGAAAAACTGTTTTTT	CASSRQGVEEKLFF
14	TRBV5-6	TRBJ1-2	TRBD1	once	TGTGCCAGCAGCAGGGGACAGGAGAACTATGGCTACACCTTC	CASSRGQENYGYTF
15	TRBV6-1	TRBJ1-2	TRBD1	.	TGTGCCAGCAGTGAAGCGACAGGGCCTAACTATGGCTACACCTTC	CASSEATGPNYGYTF
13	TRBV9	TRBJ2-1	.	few	TGTGCCAGCAGCGTAGCCGGGAACGGTGAGCAGTTCTTC	CASSVAGNGEQFF
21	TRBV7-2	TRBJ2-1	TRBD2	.	TGTGCCAGCAGCTTAGCGCGCAGACTAGCGGGGGGACCGAGCTCCTACAATGAGCAGTTCTTC	CASSLARRLAGGPSSYNEQFF
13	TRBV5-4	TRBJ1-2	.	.	TGTGCCAGCAGCTTGGAAAAGGCGGAAGGCTACACCTTC	CASSLEKAEGYTF
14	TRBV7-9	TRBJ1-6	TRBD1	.	TGTGCCAGCTCACAGGGGGCGAGAATCTCACCCCTCCACTTT	CASSQGARISPLHF
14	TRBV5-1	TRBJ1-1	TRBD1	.	TGCGCCAGCAGCTTGGAAGGGGGCAACACTGAAGCTTTCTTT	CASSLEGGNTEAFF
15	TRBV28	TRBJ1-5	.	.	TGTGCCAGCAGTTCCCGGTCCTTCGGCAATCAGCCCCAGCATTTT	CASSSRSFGNQPQHF
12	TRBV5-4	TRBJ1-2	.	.	TGTGCCAGCAGCTTCGCACAGGGAGGCTACACCTTC	CASSFAQGGYTF
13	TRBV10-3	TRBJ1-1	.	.	TGTGCCATCAGAACCGGGAGCTACACTGAAGCTTTCTTT	CAIRTGSYTEAFF
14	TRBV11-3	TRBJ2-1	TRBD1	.	TGTGCCAGCAGCAGGGGACAGAAAGACAATGAGCAGTTCTTC	CASSRGQKDNEQFF
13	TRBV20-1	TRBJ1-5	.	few	TGCAGTGCTAGTAGGGTCAGCAATCAGCCCCAGCATTTT	CSASRVSNQPQHF
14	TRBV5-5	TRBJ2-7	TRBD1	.	TGTGCCAGCAGCTTGGGACAGGGGCGCTACGAGCAGTACTTC	CASSLGQGRYEQYF
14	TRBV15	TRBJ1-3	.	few	TGTGCCACCCGTCAGGAACATCTTACTGGAAACATGGTTTTT	CATRQEHLTGNMVF
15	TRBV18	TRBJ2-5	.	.	TGTGCCAGCTCACCATTTTCAGGGGACCAAGAGACCCAGTACTTC	CASSPFSGDQETQYF
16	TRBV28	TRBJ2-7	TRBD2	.	TGTGCCAGCAGTTTTTCGTCCAGCGGGAGTTCTGGAGAGCAGTACTTC	CASSFSSSGSSGEQYF
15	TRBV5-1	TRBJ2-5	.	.	TGCGCCAGCAGCTTGGAGGTCAGGCCCCTGGAGACCCAGTACTTC	CASSLEVRPLETQYF
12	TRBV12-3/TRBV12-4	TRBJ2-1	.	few	TGTGCCAGCAGTTGGTGGGGGAATGAGCAGTTCTTC	CASSWWGNEQFF
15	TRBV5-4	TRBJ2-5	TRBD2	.	TGTGCCAGCAGCTCCCTAGCGGGGGGGCTAGAGACCCAGTACTTC	CASSSLAGGLETQYF